Following are 27 T cell receptor beta chains from one sample sequenced in a study of shared clonotypes between healthy human individuals. The protocol was immunoSEQ multiplex PCR, while the TCRdb copy is restricted to in-frame clones and leaves out a portion. The table shows about 180,000 clones, with over 80% occurring only once. The specimen sequenced was naive CD4+ T cells sorted from blood. Subset meaning: CD45RA+ positively selected. The source is a woman aged 25 to 39 in good health.

In this sample, this clone turned up once. This rearrangement joins TRBV28 to TRBJ2-5; 8 bases agree with TRBD2. Germline trimming cut 6 bases from V and 11 bases from J; bases unmatched to any gene: 20. The CDR3 length is 16 residues. The V gene's germline CDR1 is MDHEN and CDR2 SYDVKM. CDR3 in amino acids: CASSSGTSGSGKKQYF. The CDR3 DNA reads as TGTGCCAGCAGCTCCGGGACCAGCGGGAGCGGGAAAAAGCAGTACTTC.

This clone has just a few counts. Other DNA sequences in the same sample also yield this CDR3. The chain has TRBV18 and TRBJ1-5; 9 bases are shared with TRBD1. Germline V lookup: CDR1 KGHSH, CDR2 LQKENI. V trimming: 3 bases; J trimming: 5 bases; junction bases outside the gene matches: 2. This CDR3 contains 14 residues. Here the CDR3 reads CASSPGQGDQPQHF. The DNA for the CDR3 is TGTGCCAGCTCACCGGGACAGGGAGATCAGCCCCAGCATTTT.

The rearrangement uses TRBV28 and TRBJ2-7; no clear D gene. CDR3 length equals 12 residues. V was cut by 3 bases and J by 3 bases, with 6 bases left in between. CDR1 MDHEN and CDR2 SYDVKM come from the germline V gene. DNA of the CDR3: TGTGCCAGCAGTTTTAATCACTACGAGCAGTACTTC. Its translation: CASSFNHYEQYF.

The V call is TRBV7-8, the J call TRBJ1-5; tentatively, D is TRBD1 (5 bases). CDR1 is SGHVS and CDR2 is FQNEAQ in the germline V gene. V lost 5 bases to trimming and J lost 5 bases, with 10 bases between them. The CDR3 consists of 13 residues. The CDR3 sequence is CASSRQGDQPQHF. The CDR3 region has the DNA TGTGCCAGCAGCCGTCAGGGAGATCAGCCCCAGCATTTT.

The chain links TRBV27 to TRBJ2-5; the D gene is possibly TRBD2 (5 bases). TRBJ2-7 explains the end of the DNA better; the J call may be wrong. Germline-derived CDR1 and CDR2 are MNHEY and SMNVEV (reference sequence). This CDR3 region has 15 residues. The CDR3 sequence: CASTQTRDGVDEQYF. The DNA of the CDR3 is TGTGCCAGCACCCAGACCCGGGATGGGGTGGACGAGCAGTACTTC.

The gene calls are TRBV7-9 and TRBJ1-1; no clear D. The germline V gene has CDR1 SEHNR and CDR2 FQNEAQ (reference sequence). The V gene lost 1 base and the J gene lost 3 bases, with 18 bases spanning the gap. The CDR3 covers 17 residues. Here the CDR3 DNA reads TGTGCCAGCAGCTTAGTCCCCGTTGGCAGGCCCTACACTGAAGCTTTCTTT. Translation: CASSLVPVGRPYTEAFF. Supplemented by reference TRBV7-9 and TRBJ1-1, the full variable domain reads DTGVSQNPRHKITKRGQNVTFRCDPISEHNRLYWYRQTLGQGPEFLTYFQNEAQLEKSRLLSDRFSAERPKGSFSTLEIQRTEQGDSAMYLCASSLVPVGRPYTEAFFGQGTRLTVV.

The V call is TRBV7-3, the J call TRBJ2-1; 9 bases are shared with TRBD2. The CDR3 consists of 17 residues. Trimming cost V 3 bases and J 1 base; bases outside gene matches: 7. Germline V gene data show CDR1 as SGHTA and CDR2 as FQGTGA. CDR3 bases: TGTGCCAGCAGCTTCGAAGGTGCGGGAGGGTCCTACAATGAGCAGTTCTTC. It translates to CASSFEGAGGSYNEQFF.

CDR3 nucleotides: TGTGCCAGTAACGGCGATTATAGCAATCAGCCCCAGCATTTT. Amino acid sequence: CASNGDYSNQPQHF. The rearrangement joins TRBV19 to TRBJ1-5; D is unresolved. The CDR3 contains 14 residues. Germline loops: CDR1 LNHDA, CDR2 SQIVND (reference sequence). With 7 bases removed from V and 0 bases from J, the gap between germline ends came to 10 bases.

A single count supports this clone. The CDR3 loop reads CASSIAATLVYGYTF. DNA of the CDR3: TGTGCCAGCAGCATTGCGGCAACGTTGGTCTATGGCTACACCTTC. This chain links TRBV7-8 with TRBJ1-2; D is undetermined. Trimming took off 5 bases at V and 4 bases at J, with 17 bases between the two ends. CDR3 length: 15 residues. Germline V gene sequence: CDR1 SGHVS, CDR2 FQNEAQ.

This clone was seen once. The chain uses TRBV7-9 and TRBJ2-5; D is unresolved. Germline lookup yields CDR1 SEHNR and CDR2 FQNEAQ (reference sequence). Trimming took 5 bases from V and 2 from J, leaving 6 bases between them. The CDR3 extends over 12 amino acids. In DNA, the CDR3 is TGTGCCAGCAGCCGGGCTCAAGAGACCCAGTACTTC. Translation: CASSRAQETQYF. Looking up the rest from reference TRBV7-9 and TRBJ2-5 gives the full variable domain: DTGVSQNPRHKITKRGQNVTFRCDPISEHNRLYWYRQTLGQGPEFLTYFQNEAQLEKSRLLSDRFSAERPKGSFSTLEIQRTEQGDSAMYLCASSRAQETQYFGPGTRLLVL.

V and J are TRBV5-6 and TRBJ2-5; the match to TRBD2 covers 13 bases. Trimming took 3 bases from V and 3 from J; bases not matched to a gene: 8. Germline CDR1 SGHDT, CDR2 YYEEEE. The CDR3 is 17 residues long. The CDR3 loop is CASSWGTSGMVEETQYF. The CDR3 DNA sequence: TGTGCCAGCAGCTGGGGGACTAGCGGGATGGTAGAAGAGACCCAGTACTTC.

The gene calls are TRBV7-9 and TRBJ2-2, with 14 bases aligning to TRBD2. The CDR3 runs 19 residues. Germline CDR1 and CDR2: SEHNR and FQNEAQ (reference sequence). The V and J ends lost 4 bases and 4 bases, in that order; junction bases with no gene match: 11. CDR3 sequence: CASSSHPGLAGDFTGELFF. The CDR3 coding sequence is TGTGCCAGCAGCTCCCACCCGGGACTAGCGGGAGATTTCACCGGGGAGCTGTTTTTT.

The V call is TRBV18, the J call TRBJ2-5; possibly TRBD1 or TRBD2 for D (6 bases each). The J call may be faulty, since TRBJ2-7 better matches the DNA end. The CDR3 totals 15 residues. Germline V gene lookup returns CDR1 KGHSH and CDR2 LQKENI. The CDR3 sequence is CASSPTGVAVYEQYF. Written as DNA, the CDR3 is TGTGCCAGCTCACCGACAGGAGTAGCGGTCTACGAGCAGTACTTC.

The V call is TRBV19, the J call TRBJ2-7; no definite D call. V was shortened by 5 bases and J by 0 bases, with 14 bases between the two germline ends. The CDR3 sequence is 15 residues long. Germline CDR1 reads LNHDA; CDR2 reads SQIVND (reference sequence). The CDR3 nucleotides read TGTGCCAGTAGTTCATCATACGCCAACTCCTACGAGCAGTACTTC. As protein: CASSSSYANSYEQYF.

The V and J genes are TRBV28 and TRBJ1-2; 7 bases fit TRBD1. With 6 bases clipped from V and 3 bases from J, the junction kept 10 bases outside the gene matches. CDR1 MDHEN and CDR2 SYDVKM come from the germline V gene. This CDR3 is built from 15 residues. Here the CDR3 DNA reads TGTGCCAGCAGCACACGGGGACAGCCGGACTATGGCTACACCTTC. Residues: CASSTRGQPDYGYTF.

Details on this clone: At the DNA level, this CDR3 is encoded by other sequences in the same sample as well. The chain employs TRBV6-5 and TRBJ2-7, with TRBD2 matching 7 bases. Germline values: CDR1 MNHEY, CDR2 SVGAGI. CDR3 length: 14 amino acids. Trimming at V came to 6 bases and at J to 0 bases, leaving 5 bases not matched to a gene. The CDR3 DNA is TGTGCCAGCAGCTTAGCGGGCAACTCCTACGAGCAGTACTTC. Amino acid sequence: CASSLAGNSYEQYF.

V usage is TRBV14 and J usage is TRBJ2-7, with 7 bases aligning to TRBD1. This CDR3 has 14 amino acids. Germline V gene sequence: CDR1 SGHDN, CDR2 FVKESK. Trimming cost V 4 bases and J 2 bases; bases outside gene matches: 5. CDR3 protein: CASSLRDSPYEQYF. As DNA, the CDR3 is TGTGCCAGCAGCCTCCGGGACAGCCCCTACGAGCAGTACTTC. The complete variable domain, with remaining parts taken from reference TRBV14 and TRBJ2-7, reads EAGVTQFPSHSVIEKGQTVTLRCDPISGHDNLYWYRRVMGKEIKFLLHFVKESKQDESGMPNNRFLAERTGGTYSTLKVQPAELEDSGVYFCASSLRDSPYEQYFGPGTRLTVT.

The rearrangement links TRBV11-2 to TRBJ2-2, with 9 bases fitting TRBD2. This CDR3 has 14 residues. The V and J ends lost 6 bases and 3 bases, in that order; junction bases with no gene match: 2. The germline V gene encodes CDR1 SGHAT and CDR2 FQNNGV. DNA for the CDR3: TGTGCCAGCAGTCGACTAGCGGACACCGGGGAGCTGTTTTTT. This encodes CASSRLADTGELFF.

The rearrangement uses TRBV7-9 and TRBJ2-7, with D possibly matching TRBD2 (7 bases). The CDR3 covers 18 residues. CDR1 and CDR2 from the germline V gene are SEHNR and FQNEAQ (reference sequence). Trimming removed 2 bases at V and 0 bases at J, with 20 bases between. The CDR3 DNA reads as TGTGCCAGCAGCTTAAGGGGGGGGCGGGAATACTTCTCCTACGAGCAGTACTTC. It is translated as CASSLRGGREYFSYEQYF. Looking up the rest from reference TRBV7-9 and TRBJ2-7 gives the full variable domain: DTGVSQNPRHKITKRGQNVTFRCDPISEHNRLYWYRQTLGQGPEFLTYFQNEAQLEKSRLLSDRFSAERPKGSFSTLEIQRTEQGDSAMYLCASSLRGGREYFSYEQYFGPGTRLTVT.

The chain combines TRBV7-8 with TRBJ2-7; possible D gene TRBD2, 5 bases. Trimming left V 0 bases short and J 4 bases short, with 7 bases between. This CDR3 has 13 residues. Germline CDR1 and CDR2: SGHVS and FQNEAQ. This CDR3 is CASSLAGVYEQYF. The CDR3 DNA follows: TGTGCCAGCAGCTTAGCGGGAGTTTACGAGCAGTACTTC. Variable domain in full (rest from reference TRBV7-8 and TRBJ2-7): GAGVSQSPRYKVAKRGQDVALRCDPISGHVSLFWYQQALGQGPEFLTYFQNEAQLDKSGLPSDRFFAERPEGSVSTLKIQRTQQEDSAVYLCASSLAGVYEQYFGPGTRLTVT.

The gene calls are TRBV6-1 and TRBJ2-7, with TRBD1 identical over 9 bases. The V segment lost 5 bases and the J segment 5 bases; nucleotides outside the gene matches: 10. Germline V gives CDR1 MNHNS, CDR2 SASEGT. The CDR3 is made up of 15 amino acids. The CDR3 loop is CASSKQGAPGDEQYF. The CDR3 DNA reads as TGTGCCAGCAGTAAACAGGGGGCCCCAGGGGACGAGCAGTACTTC.

This sequence joins TRBV27 and TRBJ2-7; a weak D match, TRBD1 (5 bases). The ends were cut back, 2 bases at V and 0 bases at J, with 14 bases in the middle. The CDR3 totals 16 residues. In germline, CDR1 is MNHEY, CDR2 SMNVEV (reference sequence). CDR3 nucleotide sequence: TGTGCCAGCAGTTTAACCTGGGGCGGTCCCTCCTACGAGCAGTACTTC. This encodes CASSLTWGGPSYEQYF.

In this sample, this clone turned up once. The chain carries TRBV28 and TRBJ2-5, with D perhaps TRBD1 (6 bases). The end of the DNA fits TRBJ2-7 better, so the J call may be wrong. CDR1 is MDHEN and CDR2 is SYDVKM in the germline V gene. The CDR3 length is 14 residues. CDR3 protein: CASSPHQDSYEQYF. CDR3 DNA sequence: TGTGCCAGCAGTCCACACCAGGACAGCTACGAGCAGTACTTC.

V and J are TRBV28 and TRBJ2-1; D is ambiguous. There are 12 residues in the CDR3. V lost 2 bases and J 12 bases, leaving 11 bases between the germline ends. Germline lookup yields CDR1 MDHEN and CDR2 SYDVKM. The DNA of the CDR3 is TGTGCCAGCAGTTTAAAAGGGTTAGGGCAGTTCTTC. Protein: CASSLKGLGQFF. Full variable domain (rest looked up from reference TRBV28 and TRBJ2-1): DVKVTQSSRYLVKRTGEKVFLECVQDMDHENMFWYRQDPGLGLRLIYFSYDVKMKEKGDIPEGYSVSREKKERFSLILESASTNQTSMYLCASSLKGLGQFFGPGTRLTVL.

This chain links TRBV7-8 with TRBJ2-2; D unresolved. The CDR3 covers 14 residues. V was trimmed by 5 bases and J by 4 bases, leaving 11 bases between them. CDR1 SGHVS and CDR2 FQNEAQ come from the germline V gene. CDR3 in amino acids: CASSVIHRTGELFF. CDR3 DNA sequence: TGTGCCAGCAGCGTAATACATCGCACCGGGGAGCTGTTTTTT.

The rearrangement links TRBV5-1 to TRBJ2-5; 9 bases map to TRBD1. The J call is doubtful: the DNA matches TRBJ2-7 better. CDR3 length equals 16 residues. The germline CDR1 and CDR2 sequences are SGHRS and YFSETQ. The CDR3 sequence: CASSTTWTGVGYEQYF. The CDR3 DNA sequence: TGCGCCAGCAGCACCACCTGGACAGGGGTTGGGTACGAGCAGTACTTC.

This clone was counted a single time. This chain joins TRBV7-9 and TRBJ1-1, with TRBD1 identical over 8 bases. The CDR3 has 16 residues. In germline, CDR1 is SEHNR, CDR2 FQNEAQ (reference sequence). Trimming took 5 bases from V and 1 from J; bases not matched to a gene: 9. The DNA of the CDR3 is TGTGCCAGCAGCGAAGGTGGGACAGGACCGAACACTGAAGCTTTCTTT. The encoded protein is CASSEGGTGPNTEAFF.